This TCR beta chain was sequenced during a study of glioma-infiltrating T cells after dendritic cell vaccination. Repertoires were generated with immunoSEQ multiplex PCR, while TCRdb's copy carries only in-frame clones and drops some. The table has 80,000 to 100,000 clones, approximately 80% seen once. The CDR3 loop spans 13 amino acids. V was clipped by 2 bases and J by 3 bases, with 7 bases between them. The germline gives CDR1 SGHDN, CDR2 FVKESK. The time point here: after dendritic cell vaccination, including at tumor progression/relapse. This receptor was identified in a human donor with glioblastoma. The sequenced sample was blood, obtained after dendritic cell vaccination. The chain links TRBV14 to TRBJ1-1; TRBD1 might be the D (5 bases). CDR3 nucleotides: TGTGCCAGCAGCCAAACAGGAGACACTGAAGCTTTCTTT. Protein product: CASSQTGDTEAFF.